This T cell receptor (beta chain) emerged from a study of identical twins (TCRdb year 2016). Background for the entire study: TCR alpha and beta repertoires from monozygotic twins, unrelated adults of various ages and cord blood were deep-sequenced to test whether fetal clonotypes persist. To rule out contamination, replicate twin experiments were performed at different times with different library preparation protocols. Overall study outcomes, separate from this receptor: Zero-insertion analyses could be partly confounded by invariant T cells such as MAIT and iNKT, though diverse VJ usage argued against such confounding for most clonotypes. Compared with coincidental sharing between unrelated individuals, out-of-frame TCR alpha sequences shared between twins had an excess of sequences with low generation probability. A weaker excess of twin sharing was found in beta out-of-frame sequences because the signal-to-noise ratio was lowered by fewer shared sequences. Fewer insertions were carried by abundant cord blood beta clonotypes, a similar but weaker trend appeared in young adult naive repertoires, and no such trend appeared in memory repertoires. Because the same donors could not be followed over many years, conclusions were based on cross-sectional statistical analysis. In monozygotic twins, out-of-frame TCR alpha sharing was systematically underestimated by recombination models, although the models agreed with sharing between unrelated individuals.

This clonotype was detected only a few times. Which antigen it targets is not known. Base qualities are not recorded, but no much larger clone differs from it by a single base. V is pared back by 6 bases and J by 2 bases, with 11 bases lying between the germline termini. The CDR3, from cysteine to phenylalanine, totals 15 residues. Only CDR3 DNA remains: 45 bases, in frame from the first base. Every donor was a healthy Caucasian. The twin cohort comprised three pairs of female monozygotic twins, all aged roughly 18 to 30 years. Positive isolation kits from Invitrogen were used to isolate the CD4+ and CD8+ T cell populations. Library preparation used 5' RACE. The sequencing machine was an Illumina HiSeq 2000. Template switching added a universal primer binding site, and the final cDNA carried a unique molecular identifier that allowed TCR cDNA molecules to be counted accurately. Specific primers in the conserved constant-segment region were used to synthesize first-strand cDNA for the TCR alpha and beta chains. Each cDNA library was double barcoded, with a SMART-Mk sample barcode plus Illumina barcodes, to control for contamination. TruSeq adapter sequences, together with Illumina sample barcodes, were added in two successive PCR steps. The TCR alpha and beta cDNA libraries were sequenced on the Illumina HiSeq platform using custom primers. The authors' pipeline ran thus. Raw reads were processed with MiGEC to extract unique molecular identifiers, and MiXCR was used to determine CDR3 positions. Recombination models were inferred per individual with the repgenHMM and IGoR tools using an EM algorithm. Shared clonotype analysis was performed with the tcR package in R, normalizing sharing by the product of cloneset sizes. To study raw recombination free of thymic and clonal selection effects, out-of-frame nonproductive sequences were analyzed. TCRdb cleaned the public reads at Q25 with fastp, built clones with MiXCR and kept in-frame beta chains. Rows with one shared CDR3 protein collapse into an entry with the most common genes and DNA. The V and J calls were determined by TCRdb, not by the authors. In this sample the table shows roughly 500,000 distinct CDR3 sequences, approximately 22% of which occur a single time. Together, the top ten hold roughly 0.91% of the sample.

This same sample was also taken into another study, of T cells expressing NK-cell markers. The second publication reports: TCR beta-chain repertoires were profiled in sorted CD3+CD56+NKG2C+, CD3+CD56+NKG2C- and CD3+CD56-NKG2C+ T-cell subsets from several donors. Among the eight sequenced donors, seven were HCMV-seropositive and one was HCMV-seronegative. In several experiments an anti-gammadeltaTCR antibody was added to restrict sorting to alphabetaTCR-expressing T cells. In six or seven donors, the dominant CD3+CD56+NKG2C+ clonotypes ranked among the top 10 CD8+ clonotypes, making up roughly 1.0-7.0% of CD8+ T cells. Those dominant clonotypes were again the most abundant among CD3+CD56-NKG2C+ cells in a handful of donors, at roughly 25-60.1%. Whether the expanded NKG2C-expressing T cell clones were specific for HCMV antigens was left unclear. The eight sequenced donors were randomly selected healthy volunteers, three men and five women. To determine HCMV serostatus, a commercial ELISA kit was used to detect HCMV-specific IgG in serum. MIGEC was used to demultiplex reads and group reads by UMI, and MiTCR was used to assemble and quantify clonotypes. To exclude erroneous sequences, only TCR cDNA sequences supported by at least two reads were retained. The tcR package was used for downstream repertoire analysis, and clonotypes were matched across fractions by CDR3 nucleotide sequence plus V segment. VDJmatch was used to annotate antigen specificity against VDJdb, with one amino acid substitution in CDR3 allowed.

Sequenced: CD4+ T cells sorted from blood. This chain joins TRBV23-1 to TRBJ1-6; a confident D gene designation cannot be given. TRBV23-1 is filed as an ORF, its function uncertain. The receptor's source is a woman in her late teens or twenties in good health. CDR3 sequence: CASSPSVPYNSPLHF. Here is the DNA: TGCGCCAGCAGCCCCTCCGTCCCCTATAATTCACCCCTCCACTTT.